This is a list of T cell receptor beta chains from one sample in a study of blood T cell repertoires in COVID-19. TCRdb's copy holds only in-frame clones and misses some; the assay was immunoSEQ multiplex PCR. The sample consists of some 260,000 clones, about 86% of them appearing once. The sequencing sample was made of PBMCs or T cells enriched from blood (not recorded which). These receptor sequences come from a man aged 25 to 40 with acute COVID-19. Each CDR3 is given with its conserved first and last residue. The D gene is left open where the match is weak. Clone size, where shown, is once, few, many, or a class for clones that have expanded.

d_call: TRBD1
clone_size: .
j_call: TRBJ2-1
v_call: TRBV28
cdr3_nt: TGTGCCAGCAGTTTAGGGTCCAGGACAGGGGTGGCCAATGAGCAGTTCTTC
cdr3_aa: CASSLGSRTGVANEQFF

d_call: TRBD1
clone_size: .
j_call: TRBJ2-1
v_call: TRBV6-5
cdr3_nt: TGTGCCAGCAGTTCCCCGGCAGGGGGTGCCTACAATGAGCAGTTCTTC
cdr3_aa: CASSSPAGGAYNEQFF

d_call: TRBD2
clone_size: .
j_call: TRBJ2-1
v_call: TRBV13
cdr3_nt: TGTGCCAGCAGCTTAGGCGGTCTAGCGGGGGGGATCTATGAGCAGTTCTTC
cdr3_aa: CASSLGGLAGGIYEQFF

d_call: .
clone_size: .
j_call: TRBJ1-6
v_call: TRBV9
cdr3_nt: TGTGCCAGCAGCGCGACTGGTTCACCCCTCCACTTT
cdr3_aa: CASSATGSPLHF

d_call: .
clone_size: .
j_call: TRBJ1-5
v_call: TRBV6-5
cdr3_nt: TGTGCCAGCAGTCCCCTGGACAGTCAGCCCCAGCATTTT
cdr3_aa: CASSPLDSQPQHF

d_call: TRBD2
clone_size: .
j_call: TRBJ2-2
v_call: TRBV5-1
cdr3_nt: TGCGCCAGCAGCTTGGCCCCAAGCGGGGGGGCGAGAGGTCCCACCGGGGAGCTGTTTTTT
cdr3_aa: CASSLAPSGGARGPTGELFF

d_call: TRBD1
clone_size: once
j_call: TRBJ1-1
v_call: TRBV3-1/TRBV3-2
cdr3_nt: TGTGCCAGCAGGCAACAGGGGGCGAAGACGAACACTGAAGCTTTCTTT
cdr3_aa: CASRQQGAKTNTEAFF

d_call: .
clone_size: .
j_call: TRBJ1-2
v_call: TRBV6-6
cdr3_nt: TGTGCCAGCAGTTGGGGCAGCGCGAACAGCTACACCTTC
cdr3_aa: CASSWGSANSYTF

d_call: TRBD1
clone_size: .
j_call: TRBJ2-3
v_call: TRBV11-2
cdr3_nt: TGTGCCAGCAGCTTCATACAGGGGGCTCTGACAGATACGCAGTATTTT
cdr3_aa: CASSFIQGALTDTQYF

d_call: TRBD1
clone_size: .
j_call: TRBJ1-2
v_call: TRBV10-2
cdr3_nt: TGCGCCAGCACTAAGGCTTCGGGACAGGAAATTTCGGGCGGCTACACCTTC
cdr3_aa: CASTKASGQEISGGYTF

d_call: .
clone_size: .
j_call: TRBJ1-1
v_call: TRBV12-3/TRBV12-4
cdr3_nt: TGTGCCAGCAGTTTATTCCTCGGGACTGAAGCTTTCTTT
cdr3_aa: CASSLFLGTEAFF

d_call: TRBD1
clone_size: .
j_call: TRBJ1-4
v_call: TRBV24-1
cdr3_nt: TGTGCCACCAGTGACCACAGGGGGCGGAATGAAAAACTGTTTTTT
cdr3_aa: CATSDHRGRNEKLFF

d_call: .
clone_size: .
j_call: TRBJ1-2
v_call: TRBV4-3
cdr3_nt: TGCGCCAGCAGCCAAGATAGGGGGGGTTTAGATGGCTACACCTTC
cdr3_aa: CASSQDRGGLDGYTF

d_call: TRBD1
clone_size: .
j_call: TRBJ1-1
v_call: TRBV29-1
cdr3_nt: TGCAGCGTTCGGACAGGGGAGGCCACTGAAGCTTTCTTT
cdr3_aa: CSVRTGEATEAFF

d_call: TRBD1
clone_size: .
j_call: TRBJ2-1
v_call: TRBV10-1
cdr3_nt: TGCGCCAGCAGTGATAATCAGGGGGCAACCTACAATGAGCAGTTCTTC
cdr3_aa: CASSDNQGATYNEQFF

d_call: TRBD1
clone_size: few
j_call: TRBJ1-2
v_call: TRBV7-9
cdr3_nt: TGTGCCAGCAGCAACTCCGGGACAGGGTCTATTAGCGGCTACACCTTC
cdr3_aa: CASSNSGTGSISGYTF

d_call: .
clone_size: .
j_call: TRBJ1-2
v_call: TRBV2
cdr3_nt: TGTGCCAGCAGTGACAGCGTTGGCTACACCTTC
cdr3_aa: CASSDSVGYTF

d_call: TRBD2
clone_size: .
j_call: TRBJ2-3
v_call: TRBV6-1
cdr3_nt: TGTGCCAGCAGTGATGCGTCGGGCGGGAGGAGGCGGGATACGCAGTATTTT
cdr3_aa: CASSDASGGRRRDTQYF

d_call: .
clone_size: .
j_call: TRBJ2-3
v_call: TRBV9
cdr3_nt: TGTGCCAGCAGCGTAGACCGGGAGCGGTTGTCTAGCACAGATACGCAGTATTTT
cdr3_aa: CASSVDRERLSSTDTQYF

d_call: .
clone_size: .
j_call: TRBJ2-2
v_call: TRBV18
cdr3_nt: TGTGCCAGCTCACCGGCTCAAAACACCGGGGAGCTGTTTTTT
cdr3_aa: CASSPAQNTGELFF

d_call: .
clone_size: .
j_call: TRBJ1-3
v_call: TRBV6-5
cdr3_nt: TGTGCCAGCCGTCGGGACACCTCTGGAAACACCATATATTTT
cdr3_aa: CASRRDTSGNTIYF

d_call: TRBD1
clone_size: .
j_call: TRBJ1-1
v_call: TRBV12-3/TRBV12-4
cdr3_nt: TGTGCCAGCAGCAAGGACAGGCCTGAAGCTTTCTTT
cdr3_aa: CASSKDRPEAFF

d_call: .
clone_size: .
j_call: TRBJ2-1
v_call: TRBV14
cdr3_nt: TGTGCCAGCAGCCAAGCTCGGTCGCGGGGAAATGAGCAGTTCTTC
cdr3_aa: CASSQARSRGNEQFF

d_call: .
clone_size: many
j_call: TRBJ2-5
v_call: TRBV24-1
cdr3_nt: TGTGCCACCAGTGACGCGACAGGTCCTCCAGGGACCCAGTACTTC
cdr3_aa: CATSDATGPPGTQYF

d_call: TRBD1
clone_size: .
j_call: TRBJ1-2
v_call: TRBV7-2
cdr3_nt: TGTGCCAGCAGCCCATCAGGGGGCAATGGCTACACCTTC
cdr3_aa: CASSPSGGNGYTF

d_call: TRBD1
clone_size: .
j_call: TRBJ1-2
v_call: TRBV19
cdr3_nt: TGTGCCAGCCGACAGGGGATAAACTATGGCTACACCTTC
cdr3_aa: CASRQGINYGYTF

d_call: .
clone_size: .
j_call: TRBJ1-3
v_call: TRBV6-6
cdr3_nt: TGTGCCAGCAGTCGCATGGGGCTATCTGGAAACACCATATATTTT
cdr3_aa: CASSRMGLSGNTIYF

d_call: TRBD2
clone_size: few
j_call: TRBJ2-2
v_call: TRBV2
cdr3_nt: TGTGCCAGCAGCGATAGCGGGAGGGGGAACACCGGGGAGCTGTTTTTT
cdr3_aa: CASSDSGRGNTGELFF

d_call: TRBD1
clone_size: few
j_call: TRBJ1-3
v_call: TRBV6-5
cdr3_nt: TGTGCCAGCACCCATCGACAGGGAGCAGGAAACACCATATATTTT
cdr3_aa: CASTHRQGAGNTIYF

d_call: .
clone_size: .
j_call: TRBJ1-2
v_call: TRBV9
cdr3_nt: TGTGCCAGCAGCGTAGATTCGGGGGGTTATGGCTACACCTTC
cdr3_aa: CASSVDSGGYGYTF

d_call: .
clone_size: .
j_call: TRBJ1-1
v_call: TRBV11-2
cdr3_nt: TGTGCCAGCAGCTTCCAAGGTACAGAGAACACTGAAGCTTTCTTT
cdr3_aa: CASSFQGTENTEAFF

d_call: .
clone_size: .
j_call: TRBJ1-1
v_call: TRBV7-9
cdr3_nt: TGTGCCAGCAGCTTAGGCGCGAGGCCTGAAGCTTTCTTT
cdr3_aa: CASSLGARPEAFF

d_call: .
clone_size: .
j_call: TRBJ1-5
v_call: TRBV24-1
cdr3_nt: TGTGCCACCAGTGATTTGGGAGTAGCTCAGCCCCAGCATTTT
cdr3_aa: CATSDLGVAQPQHF

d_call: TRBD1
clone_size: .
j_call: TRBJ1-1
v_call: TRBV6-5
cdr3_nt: TGTGCCAGCCACAGGACAGGGGGGGACACTGAAGCTTTCTTT
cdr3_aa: CASHRTGGDTEAFF

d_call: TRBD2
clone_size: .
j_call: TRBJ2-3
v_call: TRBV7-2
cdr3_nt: TGTGCCAGCAGCATAGCGGGAGGGCTCACAGATACGCAGTATTTT
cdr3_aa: CASSIAGGLTDTQYF

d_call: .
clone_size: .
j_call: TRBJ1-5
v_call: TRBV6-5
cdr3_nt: TGTGCCAGCAGGATGGACACAGATAGCAATCAGCCCCAGCATTTT
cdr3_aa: CASRMDTDSNQPQHF

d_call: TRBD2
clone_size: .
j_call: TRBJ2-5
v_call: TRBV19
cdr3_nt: TGTGCCAGTAGTTCCGGGAGGAGAGAGACCCAGTACTTC
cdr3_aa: CASSSGRRETQYF

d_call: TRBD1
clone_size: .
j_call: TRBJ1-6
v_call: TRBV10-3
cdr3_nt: TGTGCCATCAAGGACAGGGGGCTCGATGATTCACCCCTCCACTTT
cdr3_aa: CAIKDRGLDDSPLHF

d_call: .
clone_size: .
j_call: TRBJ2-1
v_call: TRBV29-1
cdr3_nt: TGCAGCGTGGGCACCAGGTCATGGGGCAGTGAGCAGTTCTTC
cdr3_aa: CSVGTRSWGSEQFF

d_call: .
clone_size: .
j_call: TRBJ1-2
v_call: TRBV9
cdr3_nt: TGTGCCAGCAGCGTAGTATTGGGCAGCTACTATGGCTACACCTTC
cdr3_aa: CASSVVLGSYYGYTF

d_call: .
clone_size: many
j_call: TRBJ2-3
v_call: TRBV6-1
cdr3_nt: TGTGCCAGCAGTGAATTCTACGGGGAGGGGGCAGATACGCAGTATTTT
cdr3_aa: CASSEFYGEGADTQYF

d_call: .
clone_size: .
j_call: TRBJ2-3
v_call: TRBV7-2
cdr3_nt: TGTGCCAGCAGCTTCCCCGGGAGCACAGATACGCAGTATTTT
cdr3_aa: CASSFPGSTDTQYF

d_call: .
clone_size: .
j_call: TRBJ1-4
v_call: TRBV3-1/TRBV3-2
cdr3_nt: TGTGCCAGTTCCCGGGACAAAGGGCCCAGTCTGTTTTTT
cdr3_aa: CASSRDKGPSLFF

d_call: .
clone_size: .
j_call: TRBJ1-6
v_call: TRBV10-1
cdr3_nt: TGCGCCAGCAGTGAGGGAGTTAATTCACCCCTCCACTTT
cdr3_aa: CASSEGVNSPLHF

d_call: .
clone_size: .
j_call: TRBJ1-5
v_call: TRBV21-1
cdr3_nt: TGTGCCAGCACCAAACTCGGTGGCAGGGGCAATCAGCCCCAGCATTTT
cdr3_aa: CASTKLGGRGNQPQHF

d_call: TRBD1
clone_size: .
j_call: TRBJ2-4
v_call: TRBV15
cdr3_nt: TGTGCCACCAGCAACGCCGGGACAGGGGCCAAAAACATTCAGTACTTC
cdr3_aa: CATSNAGTGAKNIQYF

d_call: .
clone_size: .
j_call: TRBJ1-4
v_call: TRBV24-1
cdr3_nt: TGTGCCACCAGTGCCGAGGGTATCGATGAAAAACTGTTTTTT
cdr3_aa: CATSAEGIDEKLFF

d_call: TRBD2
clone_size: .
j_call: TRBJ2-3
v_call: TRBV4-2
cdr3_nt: TGTGCCAGCAGCCAAGAAGCCCCCGGGGGGTCAGATACGCAGTATTTT
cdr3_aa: CASSQEAPGGSDTQYF

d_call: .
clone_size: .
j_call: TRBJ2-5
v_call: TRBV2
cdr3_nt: TGTGCCAGCAGTGATAATTTGGGTCAGGGCCAAGAGACCCAGTACTTC
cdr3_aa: CASSDNLGQGQETQYF

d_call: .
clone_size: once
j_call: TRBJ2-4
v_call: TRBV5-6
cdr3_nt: TGTGCCAGCAGCCGGAGGTTAGCCAAAAACATTCAGTACTTC
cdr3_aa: CASSRRLAKNIQYF

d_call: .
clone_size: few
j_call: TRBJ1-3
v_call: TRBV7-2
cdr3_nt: TGTGCCAGCAGCGCTAGTAACTCTGGAAACACCATATATTTT
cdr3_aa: CASSASNSGNTIYF

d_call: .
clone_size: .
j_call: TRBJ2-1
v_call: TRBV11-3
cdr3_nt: TGTGCCAGCAGCTCCCGCGGGAAGCAGTTCTTC
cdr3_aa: CASSSRGKQFF

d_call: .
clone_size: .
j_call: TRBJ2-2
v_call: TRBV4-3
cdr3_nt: TGCGCCAGCAGCCAGCTCGGTGCGGCCGGGGAGCTGTTTTTT
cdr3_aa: CASSQLGAAGELFF

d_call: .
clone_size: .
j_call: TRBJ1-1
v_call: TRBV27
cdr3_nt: TGTGCCAGCAGTCCACAAGCGGGCACTGAAGCTTTCTTT
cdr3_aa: CASSPQAGTEAFF

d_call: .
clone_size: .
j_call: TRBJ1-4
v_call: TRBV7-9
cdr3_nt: TGTGCCAGCCGAGCCGGGGTGCCTGGTGAAAAACTGTTTTTT
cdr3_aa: CASRAGVPGEKLFF

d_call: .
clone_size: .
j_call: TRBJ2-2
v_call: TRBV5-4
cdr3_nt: TGTGCCAGCAGCTTGCAGGGTGTGCCCGGGGAGCTGTTTTTT
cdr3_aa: CASSLQGVPGELFF

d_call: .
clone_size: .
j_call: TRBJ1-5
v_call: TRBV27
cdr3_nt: TGTGCCAGCAGTTTTCGGGGGGCGGTCAATTCATATCAGCCCCAGCATTTT
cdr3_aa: CASSFRGAVNSYQPQHF

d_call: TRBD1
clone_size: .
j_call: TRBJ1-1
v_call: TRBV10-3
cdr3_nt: TGTGCCACCGGGACAGGCGGTTCTGAAGCTTTCTTT
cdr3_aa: CATGTGGSEAFF

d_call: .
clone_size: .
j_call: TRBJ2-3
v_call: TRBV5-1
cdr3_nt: TGTGCCAGCAGCTTGGAACTAGAGGCAGATACGCAGTATTTT
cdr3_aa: CASSLELEADTQYF

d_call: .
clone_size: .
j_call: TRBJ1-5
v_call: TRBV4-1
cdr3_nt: TGCGCCAGCAGGCCGACAGTCAATAGCAATCAGCCCCAGCATTTT
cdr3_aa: CASRPTVNSNQPQHF